Sequencing of this TCR beta chain was carried out in a study of T cells in Graves' hyperthyroidism and ophthalmopathy. This clonotype showed up many times. TCR beta CDR3 regions were amplified from RNA. Initially, a first-round RT-PCR of the TCR CDR3 employed the HTBI primer set. TCRdb reprocessed the multiplex PCR reads with MiXCR, giving one entry per CDR3 protein. The sample carries approximately 330,000 distinct CDR3 sequences, roughly 18% recorded once. This CDR3 has 11 amino acids. Trimming took off 7 bases at V and 5 bases at J, with 5 bases between the two ends. Germline-derived CDR1 and CDR2 are SEHNR and FQNEAQ (reference sequence). An approximately 10 ml volume of fresh peripheral blood provided the PBMCs.

This TCR was recovered from a woman aged 45 to 65 with Graves' hyperthyroidism. The specimen was blood. This sequence joins TRBV7-9 and TRBJ2-2; no reliable D call. The CDR3 here is CASKGTGELFF. In DNA, the CDR3 is TGTGCCAGCAAAGGGACCGGGGAGCTGTTTTTT. Full variable domain (remainder filled in from reference TRBV7-9 and TRBJ2-2): DTGVSQNPRHKITKRGQNVTFRCDPISEHNRLYWYRQTLGQGPEFLTYFQNEAQLEKSRLLSDRFSAERPKGSFSTLEIQRTEQGDSAMYLCASKGTGELFFGEGSRLTVL.